The next 15 T cell receptor beta chains were all read from a single sample in a study of T cells in Graves' hyperthyroidism and ophthalmopathy (dated by TCRdb to about 2019). The method behind the library was multiplex PCR. These reads were obtained on an Illumina HiSeq 2000. TCR beta CDR3 regions were amplified from RNA transcripts. The first round of RT-PCR for the TCR CDR3 was performed with the HTBI primer set and the Qiagen OneStep RT-PCR kit. Clones were called with MiXCR by TCRdb after fastp trimmed the public reads at Q25, and only in-frame beta chains were retained. Entries are consolidated by CDR3 protein sequence, retaining the most common genes and DNA. This sample gives about 520,000 distinct CDR3 sequences in total; less than 25% of them show up just once. The ten largest clones add up to around 27% of the sample. Sequencing used blood. These receptors were taken from a man aged 18 to 29 with Graves' hyperthyroidism.

Details on this clonotype: This may stem from a read error, because a much larger clone lies one nucleotide away. Since no conserved phenylalanine or tryptophan closes the CDR3, a read error is the likely cause. The gene calls are TRBV13 and TRBJ1-1; 7 bases are shared with TRBD1. J lost 7 bases, V lost 5 bases, and 4 bases had no gene match. CDR1 is PRHDT and CDR2 is FYEKMQ in the germline V gene (reference sequence). The CDR3 extends over 12 amino acids. In nucleotides, the CDR3 is TGTGCCAGCAGCACCAGACAGGGTGAAGCTTTCTAT. Its protein product is CASSTRQGEAFY.

This clonotype came up many times. This chain uses TRBV28 with TRBJ2-2, with 12 bases that match TRBD2. The germline V gene has CDR1 MDHEN and CDR2 SYDVKM. Losses at the gene ends were 6 bases for V and 2 bases for J; bases not matched to a gene: 7. The CDR3 runs to 17 residues. For the CDR3, the DNA is TGTGCCAGCAGCACGACTAGCGGGGGACCAAACACCGGGGAGCTGTTTTTT. Its translation is CASSTTSGGPNTGELFF.

This clonotype was seen many times. V gene TRBV10-2 combines with J gene TRBJ2-5, with 8 bases identical to TRBD1. The CDR3 contains 14 residues. The junction had 8 bases not matched to a gene; V was cut back by 4 bases and J by 7 bases. Germline CDR1 reads WSHSY; CDR2 reads SAAADI. DNA for the CDR3: TGCGCCAGCAGTGGACAGGGGAGTTACGGGACCCAGTACTTC. It translates to CASSGQGSYGTQYF.

The sample holds a few counts of this clonotype. This chain joins TRBV3-1 and TRBJ1-2, with D maybe TRBD1 (5 bases). Germline V gene sequence: CDR1 LGHDT, CDR2 YNNKEL (reference sequence). This CDR3 has 15 residues. V gave up 0 bases and J gave up 8 bases, with 16 bases separating them. The CDR3 reads CASSQDGRGTVGYTF. The CDR3, as DNA: TGTGCCAGCAGCCAAGACGGGAGGGGAACGGTCGGCTACACCTTC.

This clonotype was counted many times. V is TRBV2 and J is TRBJ1-2; D is unclear. V dropped 3 bases and J dropped 7 bases, with 3 bases sitting between them. CDR1 and CDR2 (germline): SNHLY, FYNNEI. The CDR3 totals 10 residues. Written as DNA, the CDR3 is TGTGCCAGCAGTGAGCCTGGCTACACCTTC. Residues: CASSEPGYTF.

This clonotype came up many times. V is TRBV18 and J is TRBJ1-2, with a weak D call TRBD1 (6 bases). The CDR3 is 12 amino acids. Trimming pared 6 bases from V and 7 bases from J, leaving 12 bases between. Germline CDR1 and CDR2: KGHSH and LQKENI. As DNA, the CDR3 is TGTGCCAGCTCGGACAGAAAGGGTGGCTACACCTTC. It specifies CASSDRKGGYTF.

The chain combines TRBV7-2 with TRBJ1-2, with D possibly being TRBD1 (5 bases). The V end lost 5 bases, the J end lost 7 bases, and 17 bases lay between the germline ends. The CDR3 contains 14 residues. Germline V lookup: CDR1 SGHTA, CDR2 FQGNSA. DNA for the CDR3: TGTGCCAGCAGCCACGACAGCCTGGCGAGTGGCTACACCTTC. It yields the protein CASSHDSLASGYTF.

J is TRBJ1-2 and V is TRBV27; the match to TRBD1 covers 7 bases. V trimming: 6 bases; J trimming: 3 bases; junction bases outside the gene matches: 16. Germline values: CDR1 MNHEY, CDR2 SMNVEV (reference sequence). The CDR3 totals 17 residues. CDR3 sequence reads: CASRTDRAIQGHYGYTF. The DNA of the CDR3 is TGTGCCAGCAGGACCGACAGGGCCATACAGGGGCACTATGGCTACACCTTC.

This clonotype has ten or more counts. The V gene is TRBV5-1, the J gene TRBJ1-1; 10 nucleotides line up with TRBD1. The CDR3 extends over 13 amino acids. Germline V gives CDR1 SGHRS, CDR2 YFSETQ. V gave up 7 bases and J gave up 6 bases; unmatched junction bases: 6. This chain's CDR3 is CASSDRGLPEAFF. The CDR3 DNA reads as TGCGCCAGCTCTGACAGGGGGCTGCCTGAAGCTTTCTTT.

For this clonotype: Germline is not matched at one junction end, which may reflect a read error. V is TRBV12-3 or TRBV12-4 and J is TRBJ1-1, with 7 nucleotides matching TRBD1. The CDR3 loop spans 14 amino acids. The CDR3 sequence is CASRLTGTNTEAFF. The CDR3 bases are TGTGCCAGCAGACTGACAGGGACAAACACTGAGGCTTTCTTT.

At least ten counts were recorded for this clonotype. The chain combines TRBV6-2 or TRBV6-3 with TRBJ1-2, with D uncertain. CDR1 and CDR2 (germline): MNHEY, SVGEGT. V was pared by 1 base and J by 3 bases, with 21 bases between. The CDR3 covers 18 residues. The CDR3: CASSYWRPILSDDYGYTF. The CDR3 DNA reads as TGTGCCAGCAGTTACTGGAGGCCAATCCTATCGGACGACTATGGCTACACCTTC.

This clonotype was counted many times. The CDR3 DNA sequence: TGTGCCAGCAATCCCTGGGTGGGGCCGGGGAATCAGCCCCAGCATTTT. It codes for CASNPWVGPGNQPQHF. This chain joins TRBV28 and TRBJ1-5, with a weak D call TRBD1 (5 bases). Germline V gives CDR1 MDHEN, CDR2 SYDVKM. The CDR3 spans 16 residues. V was trimmed by 7 bases and J by 4 bases, leaving 20 bases between them.

This clonotype has at least ten counts. The chain links TRBV6-1 to TRBJ1-1; possible D gene TRBD1, 6 bases. Germline V gives CDR1 MNHNS, CDR2 SASEGT. This CDR3 comprises 13 residues. V was cut by 6 bases and J by 4 bases, with 12 bases left in between. For the CDR3, the DNA is TGTGCCAGCAGGGACCCAGGGGTCACTGAAGCTTTCTTT. Residues: CASRDPGVTEAFF.

The gene calls are TRBV30 and TRBJ1-5; D call uncertain. The germline V gene has CDR1 GTSNPN and CDR2 SVGIG (reference sequence). Trimming cost V 0 bases and J 6 bases, with 18 bases left between them. This CDR3 has 16 residues. The CDR3: CAWSVRFGSATQPQHF. In DNA, the CDR3 is TGTGCCTGGAGTGTACGATTCGGCTCCGCGACTCAGCCCCAGCATTTT. Using reference TRBV30 and TRBJ1-5 for the parts outside the CDR3, the full variable domain is SQTIHQWPATLVQPVGSPLSLECTVEGTSNPNLYWYRQAAGRGLQLLFYSVGIGQISSEVPQNLSASRPQDRQFILSSKKLLLSDSGFYLCAWSVRFGSATQPQHFGDGTRLSIL.

The chain links TRBV28 to TRBJ2-5; D ambiguous. Germline loops: CDR1 MDHEN, CDR2 SYDVKM. With 5 bases removed from V and 4 bases from J, the gap between germline ends came to 17 bases. This CDR3 spans 15 amino acids. The CDR3 region has the DNA TGTGCCAGCAGTCTGACCGCCAGGATCGGAGAGACCCAGTACTTC. Its protein product is CASSLTARIGETQYF.